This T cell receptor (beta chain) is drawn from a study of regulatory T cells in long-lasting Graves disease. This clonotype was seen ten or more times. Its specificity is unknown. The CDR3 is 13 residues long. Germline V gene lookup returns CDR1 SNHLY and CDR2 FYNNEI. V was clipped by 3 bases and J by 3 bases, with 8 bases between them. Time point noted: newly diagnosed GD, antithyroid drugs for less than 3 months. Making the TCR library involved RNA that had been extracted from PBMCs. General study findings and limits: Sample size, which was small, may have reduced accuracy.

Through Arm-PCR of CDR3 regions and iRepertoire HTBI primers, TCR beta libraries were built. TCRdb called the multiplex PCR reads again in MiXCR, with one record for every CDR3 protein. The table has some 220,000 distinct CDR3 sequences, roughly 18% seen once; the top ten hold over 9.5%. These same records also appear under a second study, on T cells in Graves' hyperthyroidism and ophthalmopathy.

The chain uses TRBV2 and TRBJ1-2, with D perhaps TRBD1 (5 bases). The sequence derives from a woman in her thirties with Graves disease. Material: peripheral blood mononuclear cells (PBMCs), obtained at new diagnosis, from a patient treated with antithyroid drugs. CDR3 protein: CASSERGYYGYTF. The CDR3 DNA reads TGTGCCAGCAGTGAGAGGGGTTACTATGGCTACACCTTC. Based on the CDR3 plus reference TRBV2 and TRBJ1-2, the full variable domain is EPEVTQTPSHQVTQMGQEVILRCVPISNHLYFYWYRQILGQKVEFLVSFYNNEISEKSEIFDDQFSVERPDGSNFTLKIRSTKLEDSAMYFCASSERGYYGYTFGSGTRLTVV.